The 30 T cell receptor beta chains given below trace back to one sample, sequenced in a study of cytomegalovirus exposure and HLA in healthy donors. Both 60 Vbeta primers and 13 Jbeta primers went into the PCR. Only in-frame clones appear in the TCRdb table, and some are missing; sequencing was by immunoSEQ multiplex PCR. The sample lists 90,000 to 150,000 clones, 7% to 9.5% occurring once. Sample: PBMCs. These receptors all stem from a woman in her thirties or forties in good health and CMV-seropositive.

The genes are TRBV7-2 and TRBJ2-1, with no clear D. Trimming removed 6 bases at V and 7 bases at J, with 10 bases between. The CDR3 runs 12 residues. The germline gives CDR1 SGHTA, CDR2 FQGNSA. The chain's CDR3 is CASRTRKNEQFF. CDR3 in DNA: TGTGCCAGCAGAACCAGGAAAAATGAGCAGTTCTTC.

The CDR3 DNA follows: TGTGCCAGTAGCTACGGCTTGGGCTCCTTCTACAATGAGCAGTTCTTC. It specifies CASSYGLGSFYNEQFF. The chain is built from TRBV19 and TRBJ2-1; the D is unclear. Trimming pared 6 bases from V and 3 bases from J, leaving 18 bases between. The length of the CDR3 is 16 residues. Germline V CDR1 and CDR2: LNHDA, SQIVND (reference sequence).

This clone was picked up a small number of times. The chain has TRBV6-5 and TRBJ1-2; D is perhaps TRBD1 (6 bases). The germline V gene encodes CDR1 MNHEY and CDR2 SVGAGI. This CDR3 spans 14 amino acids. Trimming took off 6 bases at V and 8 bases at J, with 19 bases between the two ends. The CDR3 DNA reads TGTGCCAGCAGGAGACCAGGGGACCCAGGCGGCTACACCTTC. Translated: CASRRPGDPGGYTF.

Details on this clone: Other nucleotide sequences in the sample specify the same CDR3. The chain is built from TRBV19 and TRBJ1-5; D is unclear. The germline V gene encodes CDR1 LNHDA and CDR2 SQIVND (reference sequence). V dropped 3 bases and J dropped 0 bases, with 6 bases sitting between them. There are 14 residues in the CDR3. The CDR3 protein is CASSITGSNQPQHF. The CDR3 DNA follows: TGTGCCAGTAGTATTACGGGTAGCAATCAGCCCCAGCATTTT.

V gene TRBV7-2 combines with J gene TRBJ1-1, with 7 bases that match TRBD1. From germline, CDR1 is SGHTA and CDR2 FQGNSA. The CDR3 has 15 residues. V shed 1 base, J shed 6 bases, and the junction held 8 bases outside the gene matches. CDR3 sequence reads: CASSLGGDRRAEAFF. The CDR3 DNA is TGTGCCAGCAGCTTAGGGGGGGACAGACGGGCTGAAGCTTTCTTT.

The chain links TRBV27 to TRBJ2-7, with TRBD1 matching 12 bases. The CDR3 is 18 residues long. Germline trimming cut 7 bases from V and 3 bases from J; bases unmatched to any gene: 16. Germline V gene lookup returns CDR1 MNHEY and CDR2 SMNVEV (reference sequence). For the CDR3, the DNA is TGTGCCAGCAACACCAAAGACCCGGGACAGGGGGCTGTCTACGAGCAGTACTTC. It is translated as CASNTKDPGQGAVYEQYF.

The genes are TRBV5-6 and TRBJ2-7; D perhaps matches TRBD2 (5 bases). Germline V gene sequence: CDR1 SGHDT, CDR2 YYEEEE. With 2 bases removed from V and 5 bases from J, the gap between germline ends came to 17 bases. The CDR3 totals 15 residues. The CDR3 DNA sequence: TGTGCCAGCAGCTTACGGGGTTTGGCAACTAACGAGCAGTACTTC. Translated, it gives CASSLRGLATNEQYF.

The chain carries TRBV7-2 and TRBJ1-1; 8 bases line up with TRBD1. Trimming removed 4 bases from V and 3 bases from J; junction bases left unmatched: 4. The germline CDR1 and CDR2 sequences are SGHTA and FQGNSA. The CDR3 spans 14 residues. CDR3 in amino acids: CASSSQGAHTEAFF. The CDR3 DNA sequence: TGTGCCAGCAGCTCGCAGGGGGCGCACACTGAAGCTTTCTTT.

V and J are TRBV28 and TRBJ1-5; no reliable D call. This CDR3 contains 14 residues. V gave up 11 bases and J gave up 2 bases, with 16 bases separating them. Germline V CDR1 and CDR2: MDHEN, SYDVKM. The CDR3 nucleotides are TGTGCCCTTGGAGCAGAAAGGCGCAATCAGCCCCAGCATTTT. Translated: CALGAERRNQPQHF.

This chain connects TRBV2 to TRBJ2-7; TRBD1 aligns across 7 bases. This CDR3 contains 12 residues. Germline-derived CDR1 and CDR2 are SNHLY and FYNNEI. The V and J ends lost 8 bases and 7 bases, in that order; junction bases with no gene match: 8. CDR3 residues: CASDSEQGEQYF. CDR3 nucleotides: TGTGCCAGCGACTCCGAACAGGGGGAGCAGTACTTC.

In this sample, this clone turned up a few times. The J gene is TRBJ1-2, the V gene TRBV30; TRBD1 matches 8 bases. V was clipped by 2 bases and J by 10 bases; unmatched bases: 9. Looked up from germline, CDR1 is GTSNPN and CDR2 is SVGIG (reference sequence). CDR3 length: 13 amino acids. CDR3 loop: CAWSSGTGFAYTF. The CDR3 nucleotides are TGTGCCTGGAGTTCCGGGACAGGATTTGCCTACACCTTC.

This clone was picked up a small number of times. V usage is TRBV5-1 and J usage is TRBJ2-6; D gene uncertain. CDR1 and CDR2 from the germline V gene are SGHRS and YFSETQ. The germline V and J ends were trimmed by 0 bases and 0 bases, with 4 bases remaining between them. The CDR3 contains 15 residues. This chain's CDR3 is CASSLVSSGANVLTF. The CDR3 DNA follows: TGCGCCAGCAGCTTGGTGAGCTCTGGGGCCAACGTCCTGACTTTC.

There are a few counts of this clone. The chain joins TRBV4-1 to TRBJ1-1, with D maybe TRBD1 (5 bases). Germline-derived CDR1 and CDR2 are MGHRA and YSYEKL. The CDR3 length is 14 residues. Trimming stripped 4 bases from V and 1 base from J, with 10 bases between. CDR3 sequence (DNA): TGCGCCAGCAGCCCAGGGAATTGGAACACTGAAGCTTTCTTT. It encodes CASSPGNWNTEAFF.

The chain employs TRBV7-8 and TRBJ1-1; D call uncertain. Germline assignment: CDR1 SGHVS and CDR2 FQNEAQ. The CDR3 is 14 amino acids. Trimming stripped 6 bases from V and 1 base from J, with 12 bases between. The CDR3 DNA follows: TGTGCCAGCAGAAAACCCACTACGAACACTGAAGCTTTCTTT. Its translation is CASRKPTTNTEAFF.

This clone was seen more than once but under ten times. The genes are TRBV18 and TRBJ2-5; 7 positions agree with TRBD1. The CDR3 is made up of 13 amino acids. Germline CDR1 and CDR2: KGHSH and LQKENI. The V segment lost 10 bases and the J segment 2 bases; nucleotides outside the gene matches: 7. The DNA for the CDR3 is TGTGCCACCGCCGGGACAGCTCAAGAGACCCAGTACTTC. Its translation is CATAGTAQETQYF.

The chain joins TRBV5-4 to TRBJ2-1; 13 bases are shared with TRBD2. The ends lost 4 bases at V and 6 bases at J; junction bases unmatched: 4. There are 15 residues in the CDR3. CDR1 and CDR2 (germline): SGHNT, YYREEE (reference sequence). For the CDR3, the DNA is TGTGCCAGCAGCGAGGGACTAGCGGGGACCAATGAGCAGTTCTTC. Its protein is CASSEGLAGTNEQFF. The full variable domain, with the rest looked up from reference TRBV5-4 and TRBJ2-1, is ETGVTQSPTHLIKTRGQQVTLRCSSQSGHNTVSWYQQALGQGPQFIFQYYREEENGRGNFPPRFSGLQFPNYSSELNVNALELDDSALYLCASSEGLAGTNEQFFGPGTRLTVL.

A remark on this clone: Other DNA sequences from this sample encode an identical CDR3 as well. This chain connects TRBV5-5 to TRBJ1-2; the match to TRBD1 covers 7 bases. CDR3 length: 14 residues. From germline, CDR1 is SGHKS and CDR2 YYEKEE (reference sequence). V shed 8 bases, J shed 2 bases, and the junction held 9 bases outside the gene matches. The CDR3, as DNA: TGTGCCAGTAGCAAGACAGGGTCGAACTATGGCTACACCTTC. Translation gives CASSKTGSNYGYTF.

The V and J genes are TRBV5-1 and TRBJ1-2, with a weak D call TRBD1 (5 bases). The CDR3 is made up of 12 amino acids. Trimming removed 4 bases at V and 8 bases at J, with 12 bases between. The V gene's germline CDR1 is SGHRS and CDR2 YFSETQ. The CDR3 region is CASSGGGHGYTF. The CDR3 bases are TGCGCCAGCAGCGGGGGAGGACACGGCTACACCTTC. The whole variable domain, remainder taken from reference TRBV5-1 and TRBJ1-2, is KAGVTQTPRYLIKTRGQQVTLSCSPISGHRSVSWYQQTPGQGLQFLFEYFSETQRNKGNFPGRFSGRQFSNSRSEMNVSTLELGDSALYLCASSGGGHGYTFGSGTRLTVV.

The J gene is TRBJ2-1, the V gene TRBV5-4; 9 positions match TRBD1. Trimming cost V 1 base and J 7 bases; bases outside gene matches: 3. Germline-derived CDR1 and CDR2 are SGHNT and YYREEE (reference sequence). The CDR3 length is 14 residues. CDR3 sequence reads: CASSLRTGENEQFF. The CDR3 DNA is TGTGCCAGCAGCTTGAGGACAGGGGAGAATGAGCAGTTCTTC.

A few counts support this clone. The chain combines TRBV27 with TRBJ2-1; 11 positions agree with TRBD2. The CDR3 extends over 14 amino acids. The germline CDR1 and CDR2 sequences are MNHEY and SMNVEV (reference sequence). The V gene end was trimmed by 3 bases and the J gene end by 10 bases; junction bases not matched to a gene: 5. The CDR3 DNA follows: TGTGCCAGCAGTTTTAGCGGGGGGGCGGGCGAGCAGTTCTTC. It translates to CASSFSGGAGEQFF.

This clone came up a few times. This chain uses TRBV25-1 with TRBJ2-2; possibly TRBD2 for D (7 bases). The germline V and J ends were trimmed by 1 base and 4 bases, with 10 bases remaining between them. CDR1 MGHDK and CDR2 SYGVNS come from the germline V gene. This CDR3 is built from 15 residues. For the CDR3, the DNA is TGTGCCAGCAGTGAATGGGGGGGCGGCACCGGGGAGCTGTTTTTT. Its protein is CASSEWGGGTGELFF. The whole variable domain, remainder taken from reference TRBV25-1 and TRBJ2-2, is EADIYQTPRYLVIGTGKKITLECSQTMGHDKMYWYQQDPGMELHLIHYSYGVNSTEKGDLSSESTVSRIRTEHFPLTLESARPSHTSQYLCASSEWGGGTGELFFGEGSRLTVL.

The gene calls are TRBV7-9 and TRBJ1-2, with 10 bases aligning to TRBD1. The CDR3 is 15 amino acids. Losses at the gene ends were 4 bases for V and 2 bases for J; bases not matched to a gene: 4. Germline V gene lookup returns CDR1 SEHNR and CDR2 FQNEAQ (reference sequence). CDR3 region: CASSSPGQGNYGYTF. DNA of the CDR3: TGTGCCAGCAGCTCACCGGGACAGGGGAACTATGGCTACACCTTC.

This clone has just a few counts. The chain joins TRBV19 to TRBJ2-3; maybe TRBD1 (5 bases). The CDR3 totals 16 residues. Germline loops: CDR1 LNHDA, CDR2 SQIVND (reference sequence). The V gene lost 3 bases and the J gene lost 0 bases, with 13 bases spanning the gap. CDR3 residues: CASSMTESTSTDTQYF. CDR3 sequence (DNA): TGTGCCAGTAGTATGACAGAATCAACTAGCACAGATACGCAGTATTTT.

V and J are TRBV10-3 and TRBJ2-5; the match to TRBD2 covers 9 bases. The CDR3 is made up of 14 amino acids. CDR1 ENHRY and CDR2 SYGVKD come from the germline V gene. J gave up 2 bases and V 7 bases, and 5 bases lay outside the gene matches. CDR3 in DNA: TGTGCCATCAAGGCGGGGGGGCAACAAGAGACCCAGTACTTC. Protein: CAIKAGGQQETQYF.

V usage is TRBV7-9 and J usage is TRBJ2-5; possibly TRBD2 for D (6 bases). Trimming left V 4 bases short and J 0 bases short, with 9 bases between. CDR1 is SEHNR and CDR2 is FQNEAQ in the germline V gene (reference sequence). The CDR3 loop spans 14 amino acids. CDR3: CASSWEANQETQYF. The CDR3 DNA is TGTGCCAGCAGCTGGGAGGCAAACCAAGAGACCCAGTACTTC.

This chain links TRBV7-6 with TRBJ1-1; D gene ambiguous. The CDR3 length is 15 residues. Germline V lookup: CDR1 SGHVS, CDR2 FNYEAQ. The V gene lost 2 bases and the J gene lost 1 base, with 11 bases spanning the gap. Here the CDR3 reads CASSLRYSKNTEAFF. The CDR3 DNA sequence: TGTGCCAGCAGCTTAAGGTACAGCAAGAACACTGAAGCTTTCTTT.

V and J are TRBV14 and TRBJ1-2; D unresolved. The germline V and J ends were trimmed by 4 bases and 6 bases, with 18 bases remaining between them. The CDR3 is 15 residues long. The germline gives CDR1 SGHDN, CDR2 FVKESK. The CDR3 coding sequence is TGTGCCAGCAGCCCACGCGGGCGAGGCCGTGATGGCTACACCTTC. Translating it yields CASSPRGRGRDGYTF.

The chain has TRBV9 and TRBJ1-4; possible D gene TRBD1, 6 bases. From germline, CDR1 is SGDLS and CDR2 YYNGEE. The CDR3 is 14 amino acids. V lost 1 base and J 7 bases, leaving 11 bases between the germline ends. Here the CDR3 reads CASSVFGTPEKLFF. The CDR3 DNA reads TGTGCCAGCAGCGTATTCGGGACACCTGAAAAACTGTTTTTT.

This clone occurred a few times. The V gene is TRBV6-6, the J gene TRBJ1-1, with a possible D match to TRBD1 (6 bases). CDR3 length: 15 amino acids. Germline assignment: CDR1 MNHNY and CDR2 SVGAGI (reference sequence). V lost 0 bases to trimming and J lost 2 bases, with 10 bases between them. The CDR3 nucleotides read TGTGCCAGCAGTTACTCCTTGACAGGTAACACTGAAGCTTTCTTT. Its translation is CASSYSLTGNTEAFF.

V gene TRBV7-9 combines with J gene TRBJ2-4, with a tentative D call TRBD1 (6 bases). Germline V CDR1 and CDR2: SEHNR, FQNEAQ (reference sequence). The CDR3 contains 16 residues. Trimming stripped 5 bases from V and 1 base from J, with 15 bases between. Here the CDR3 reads CASSADTGWAKNIQYF. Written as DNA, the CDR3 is TGTGCCAGCAGCGCAGATACAGGGTGGGCCAAAAACATTCAGTACTTC.